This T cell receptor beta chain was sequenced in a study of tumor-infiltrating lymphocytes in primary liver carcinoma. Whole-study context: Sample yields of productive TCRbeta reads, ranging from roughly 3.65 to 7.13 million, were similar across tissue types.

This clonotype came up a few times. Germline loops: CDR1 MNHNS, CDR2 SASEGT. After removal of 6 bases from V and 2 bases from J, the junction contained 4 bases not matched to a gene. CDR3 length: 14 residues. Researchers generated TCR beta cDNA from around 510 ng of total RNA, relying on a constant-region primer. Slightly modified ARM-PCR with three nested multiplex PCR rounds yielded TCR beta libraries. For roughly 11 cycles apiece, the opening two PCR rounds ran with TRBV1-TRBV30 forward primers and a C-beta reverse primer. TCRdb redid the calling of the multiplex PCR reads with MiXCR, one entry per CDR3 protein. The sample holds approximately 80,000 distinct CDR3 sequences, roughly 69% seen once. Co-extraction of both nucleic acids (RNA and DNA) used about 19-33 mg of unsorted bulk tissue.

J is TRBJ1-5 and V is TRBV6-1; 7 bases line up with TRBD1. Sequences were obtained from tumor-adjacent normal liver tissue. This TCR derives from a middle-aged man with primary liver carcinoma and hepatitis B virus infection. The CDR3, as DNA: TGTGCCAGCAGGATTGGGACAGGCAATCAGCCCCAGCATTTT. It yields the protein CASRIGTGNQPQHF.